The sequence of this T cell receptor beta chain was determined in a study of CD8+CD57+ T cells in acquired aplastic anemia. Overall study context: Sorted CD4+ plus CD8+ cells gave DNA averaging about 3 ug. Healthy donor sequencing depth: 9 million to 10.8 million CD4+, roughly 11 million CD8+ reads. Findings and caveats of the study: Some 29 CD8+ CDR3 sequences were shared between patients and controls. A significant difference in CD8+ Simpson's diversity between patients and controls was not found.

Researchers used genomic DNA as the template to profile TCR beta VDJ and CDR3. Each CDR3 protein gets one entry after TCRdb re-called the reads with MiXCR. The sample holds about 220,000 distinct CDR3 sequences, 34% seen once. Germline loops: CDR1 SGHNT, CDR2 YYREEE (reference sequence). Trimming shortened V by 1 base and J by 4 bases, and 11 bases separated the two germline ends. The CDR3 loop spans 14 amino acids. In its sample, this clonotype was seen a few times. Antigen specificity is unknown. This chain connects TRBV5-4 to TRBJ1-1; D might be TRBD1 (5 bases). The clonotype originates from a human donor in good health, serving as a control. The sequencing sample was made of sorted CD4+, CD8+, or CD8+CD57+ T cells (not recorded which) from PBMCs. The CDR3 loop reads CASSLPGQRTEAFF. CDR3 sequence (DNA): TGTGCCAGCAGCTTGCCAGGGCAACGCACTGAAGCTTTCTTT.